The 5 T cell receptor beta chains presented below share a single source sample, sequenced in a study of T-cell reconstitution after alpha-beta-depleted transplantation in children. Unique molecular identifiers were used in preparing the TCRbeta library. In TCRdb, the PCR reads were re-called with MiXCR into one record per CDR3 protein. The data show some 350,000 distinct CDR3 sequences, with around 15% seen just once and about 41% held by the top ten. This specimen consisted of PBMCs, mostly from graft donor cells, obtained 360 days after TCRalphabeta/CD19-depleted stem cell transplant. The receptors stem from a male patient under 10 years old who had a stem cell transplant for acute lymphoblastic leukemia, so the T cells may come from the graft donor.

The chain joins TRBV7-9 to TRBJ2-5, with D possibly being TRBD1 (5 bases). CDR1 and CDR2 from the germline V gene are SEHNR and FQNEAQ (reference sequence). CDR3 length: 14 residues. V lost 5 bases and J lost 5, with 15 bases in between. This CDR3 is CASSPPQVLETQYF. The CDR3 DNA follows: TGTGCCAGCAGCCCCCCACAGGTCCTGGAGACCCAGTACTTC.

The CDR3 here is CSVEEHGSRADEAFF. In DNA, the CDR3 is TGCAGCGTTGAAGAACATGGGTCCAGGGCGGATGAAGCTTTCTTT. The V and J genes are TRBV29-1 and TRBJ1-1; D perhaps matches TRBD1 (5 bases). The CDR3 consists of 15 residues. The germline V gene has CDR1 SQVTM and CDR2 ANQGSEA. V dropped 0 bases and J dropped 7 bases, with 18 bases sitting between them.

The rearrangement uses TRBV3-1 and TRBJ2-7; possibly TRBD1 or TRBD2 for D (5 bases each). This CDR3 comprises 13 residues. Germline lookup yields CDR1 LGHDT and CDR2 YNNKEL (reference sequence). Deletions cut 0 bases from V and 6 bases from J, with 9 bases between. CDR3 DNA sequence: TGTGCCAGCAGCCAAGATCGAGGGGCCGAGCAGTACTTC. This gives the protein CASSQDRGAEQYF.

This clonotype appeared a single time. This chain uses TRBV7-9 with TRBJ2-1; 8 nucleotides line up with TRBD2. This CDR3 has 15 amino acids. The junction had 8 bases not matched to a gene; V was cut back by 2 bases and J by 8 bases. The germline CDR1 and CDR2 sequences are SEHNR and FQNEAQ (reference sequence). The CDR3 sequence is CASSLLSGSTDEQFF. CDR3 coding DNA: TGTGCCAGCAGCTTACTAAGCGGGAGTACCGATGAGCAGTTCTTC.

This clonotype was counted only a few times. The rearrangement joins TRBV6-5 to TRBJ2-2; D possibly corresponds to TRBD2 (6 bases). The CDR3 loop spans 15 amino acids. V dropped 1 base and J dropped 2 bases, with 8 bases sitting between them. Germline loops: CDR1 MNHEY, CDR2 SVGAGI. CDR3 amino acids: CASSYWDSNTGELFF. As DNA, the CDR3 is TGTGCCAGCAGTTACTGGGACTCTAACACCGGGGAGCTGTTTTTT.